Shown below are 24 T cell receptor beta chains from a single sample sequenced in a study of OX40 agonist ivuxolimab in advanced cancers. Clones were read by immunoSEQ multiplex PCR, and TCRdb kept only the in-frame ones, dropping some. The table records fewer than 90,000 clones, roughly 91% of them present only once. This sample comprised CD4+ or CD8+ T cells sorted from blood, obtained in a trial of the OX40 agonist ivuxolimab. The receptor source for this set is an adult with an advanced solid tumor such as melanoma, head and neck, liver or kidney cancer.

The chain is built from TRBV9 and TRBJ2-2; D gene unclear. Per germline, CDR1 SGDLS and CDR2 YYNGEE. Trimming shortened V by 0 bases and J by 2 bases, and 5 bases separated the two germline ends. The CDR3 runs 14 residues. Here the CDR3 reads CASSVVSNTGELFF. CDR3 nucleotide sequence: TGTGCCAGCAGCGTAGTCAGCAACACCGGGGAGCTGTTTTTT.

The gene calls are TRBV28 and TRBJ2-7; TRBD2 matches at 9 bases. The CDR3 runs 16 residues. Germline CDR1 and CDR2: MDHEN and SYDVKM. The ends lost 7 bases at V and 3 bases at J; junction bases unmatched: 13. The CDR3 nucleotides read TGTGCCAGCAAACGACTTAGACTAGCGGAGAACTACGAGCAGTACTTC. Translation gives CASKRLRLAENYEQYF.

This clone was detected only once. The chain is built from TRBV4-2 and TRBJ2-7; 7 bases map to TRBD1. The germline V gene has CDR1 LGHNA and CDR2 YNFKEQ. The CDR3 is 14 amino acids. V lost 1 base to trimming and J lost 3 bases; unmatched junction nucleotides: 3. In DNA form, the CDR3 reads TGTGCCAGCAGCCAAGGGGGACAGAACTACGAGCAGTACTTC. It specifies CASSQGGQNYEQYF.

The sample holds one count of this clone. V usage is TRBV7-2 and J usage is TRBJ2-7; D gene uncertain. CDR1 and CDR2 (germline): SGHTA, FQGNSA. The CDR3 contains 15 residues. Trimming removed 3 bases from V and 2 bases from J, with 14 bases in between. CDR3: CASSFIRPGPYEQYF. The CDR3 DNA reads as TGTGCCAGCAGCTTTATTCGTCCAGGTCCCTACGAGCAGTACTTC.

This chain uses TRBV6-5 with TRBJ1-1; D not resolved. V lost 7 bases, J lost 1 base, and 10 bases lay in between. The CDR3 is 13 amino acids. CDR1 is MNHEY and CDR2 is SVGAGI in the germline V gene. CDR3 bases: TGTGCCAGCACCCCGACGGCGAACACTGAAGCTTTCTTT. Translated, it gives CASTPTANTEAFF.

The chain combines TRBV6-5 with TRBJ2-4; no clear D gene. The CDR3 totals 13 residues. V was clipped by 3 bases and J by 7 bases, with 10 bases between them. In germline, CDR1 is MNHEY, CDR2 SVGAGI. In DNA form, the CDR3 reads TGTGCCAGCAGTTATGAATTTGTGAACATTCAGTACTTC. Translated: CASSYEFVNIQYF.

The CDR3 loop is CASSSGGGNQPQHF. The CDR3 DNA is TGTGCCAGCAGTTCAGGGGGCGGGAATCAGCCCCAGCATTTT. The rearrangement uses TRBV6-6 and TRBJ1-5; the match to TRBD1 covers 8 bases. V lost 4 bases and J lost 4; bases outside the gene matches: 3. The CDR3 consists of 14 residues. CDR1 and CDR2 from the germline V gene are MNHNY and SVGAGI (reference sequence).

The chain uses TRBV11-1 and TRBJ2-2; TRBD1 or TRBD2 may be the D gene (6 bases each). CDR1 and CDR2 (germline): SGHAT, FQDESV (reference sequence). Trimming removed 1 base at V and 5 bases at J, with 14 bases between. The CDR3 has 16 amino acids. The CDR3, as DNA: TGTGCCAGCAGCTTAGAAGGGGGGCTGACTACCGGGGAGCTGTTTTTT. Translating it yields CASSLEGGLTTGELFF.

This clone occurred once. The J gene is TRBJ1-2, the V gene TRBV6-5; D may be TRBD1 (5 bases). The CDR3 is made up of 13 amino acids. The V end lost 6 bases, the J end lost 4 bases, and 12 bases lay between the germline ends. Germline CDR1 reads MNHEY; CDR2 reads SVGAGI. The CDR3 nucleotides read TGTGCCAGCAGGCCGACAGAAGCCTATGGCTACACCTTC. The encoded protein is CASRPTEAYGYTF.

V is TRBV4-2 and J is TRBJ2-3; perhaps TRBD2 as D (7 bases). The V gene lost 4 bases and the J gene lost 4 bases, with 18 bases spanning the gap. The CDR3 has 16 residues. Germline V lookup: CDR1 LGHNA, CDR2 YNFKEQ. CDR3 DNA: TGTGCCAGCAGCCCAATGGGGGGGGGCGGGTCAGATACGCAGTATTTT. Its protein product is CASSPMGGGGSDTQYF.

The chain combines TRBV18 with TRBJ2-2, with 10 bases that match TRBD2. Germline lookup yields CDR1 KGHSH and CDR2 LQKENI. V shed 0 bases and J 4 bases; nucleotides not matched to a gene: 11. There are 19 residues in the CDR3. The CDR3 loop is CASSPPRPGTSDGTGELFF. The CDR3 DNA reads TGTGCCAGCTCACCACCGCGACCCGGGACTAGCGATGGCACCGGGGAGCTGTTTTTT. The full variable domain, in which reference TRBV18 and TRBJ2-2 provide the parts outside the CDR3, is NAGVMQNPRHLVRRRGQEARLRCSPMKGHSHVYWYRQLPEEGLKFMVYLQKENIIDESGMPKERFSAEFPKEGPSILRIQQVVRGDSAAYFCASSPPRPGTSDGTGELFFGEGSRLTVL.

This sequence joins TRBV9 and TRBJ1-1; possibly TRBD1 for D (5 bases). Germline CDR1 SGDLS, CDR2 YYNGEE. There are 15 residues in the CDR3. Trimming took 0 bases from V and 4 from J, leaving 13 bases between them. CDR3 DNA: TGTGCCAGCAGCGTAGAGGCAGGGAAAGTCACTGAAGCTTTCTTT. Its translation is CASSVEAGKVTEAFF.

This chain uses TRBV18 with TRBJ2-1, with 10 bases fitting TRBD1. CDR1 KGHSH and CDR2 LQKENI come from the germline V gene. Trimming cost V 4 bases and J 1 base; bases outside gene matches: 7. The CDR3 contains 17 residues. CDR3 coding DNA: TGTGCCAGCTCACTAGGACAGGGGGTCGGTTCCTACAATGAGCAGTTCTTC. Translated, it gives CASSLGQGVGSYNEQFF.

On this clone itself: This specimen includes other DNA sequences encoding the same CDR3. CDR3 sequence (DNA): TGTGCCAGCTCACCACGGGAGACCCAGTACTTC. It translates to CASSPRETQYF. V and J are TRBV18 and TRBJ2-5; no clear D. CDR3 size: 11 residues. V was shortened by 1 base and J by 5 bases, with 2 bases between the two germline ends. CDR1 is KGHSH and CDR2 is LQKENI in the germline V gene.

The chain is built from TRBV19 and TRBJ2-6; no reliable D call. The germline V gene encodes CDR1 LNHDA and CDR2 SQIVND (reference sequence). Trimming removed 6 bases at V and 0 bases at J, with 6 bases between. CDR3 length: 14 amino acids. CDR3 bases: TGTGCCAGTAGCCGAAACTCTGGGGCCAACGTCCTGACTTTC. Protein product: CASSRNSGANVLTF.

CDR3 DNA sequence: TGCGCCAGCAGCCAAGAATACGGGACAGGGGGCGCGTGGAACACTGAAGCTTTCTTT. Translation: CASSQEYGTGGAWNTEAFF. The J gene is TRBJ1-1, the V gene TRBV4-1; TRBD1 aligns across 12 bases. CDR3 length: 19 residues. Trimming took 0 bases from V and 1 from J; bases not matched to a gene: 9. CDR1 is MGHRA, CDR2 YSYEKL, per germline.

The rearrangement links TRBV19 to TRBJ2-3; D gene uncertain. This CDR3 contains 13 residues. Between the trimmed V and J ends, which lost 6 bases and 2 bases, there was a span of 9 bases. Per germline, CDR1 LNHDA and CDR2 SQIVND (reference sequence). The CDR3 DNA sequence: TGTGCCAGTAGCCTACAACCCACAGATACGCAGTATTTT. Its translation: CASSLQPTDTQYF.

This chain connects TRBV5-4 to TRBJ2-5, with 7 bases fitting TRBD2. Per germline, CDR1 SGHNT and CDR2 YYREEE (reference sequence). This CDR3 contains 14 residues. The J segment lost 5 bases and the V segment lost 2 bases, leaving 6 bases of the junction unmatched. Here the CDR3 reads CASSFEGGGETQYF. CDR3 in DNA: TGTGCCAGCAGCTTTGAGGGCGGGGGTGAGACCCAGTACTTC.

This sequence joins TRBV28 and TRBJ2-5, with TRBD1 matching over 8 bases. The germline CDR1 and CDR2 sequences are MDHEN and SYDVKM. The CDR3 covers 16 residues. Unmatched junction bases numbered 11, after V lost 7 bases and J lost 1 base. CDR3 nucleotide sequence: TGTGCCAGCACAGGAGGGAGGACAGGGTCCCAAGAGACCCAGTACTTC. Translated, it gives CASTGGRTGSQETQYF.

CDR3 nucleotide sequence: TGTGCCAGCAGCTTAAGCTCGGACGAGCAGTACTTC. This sequence encodes CASSLSSDEQYF. The chain recombines TRBV11-2 with TRBJ2-7, with no clear D. The V gene lost 2 bases and the J gene lost 5 bases, with 7 bases spanning the gap. The germline CDR1 and CDR2 sequences are SGHAT and FQNNGV. The CDR3 has 12 residues.

This sequence joins TRBV19 and TRBJ2-7; weak D call: TRBD2 (7 bases). CDR1 is LNHDA and CDR2 is SQIVND in the germline V gene (reference sequence). V was pared by 4 bases and J by 2 bases, with 12 bases between. This CDR3 region has 14 residues. This chain's CDR3 is CASSKEGGPYEQYF. CDR3 DNA: TGTGCCAGTAGTAAAGAGGGGGGGCCCTACGAGCAGTACTTC.

V usage is TRBV10-3 and J usage is TRBJ2-7; a weak D match, TRBD2 (5 bases). CDR3 size: 15 residues. CDR1 is ENHRY and CDR2 is SYGVKD in the germline V gene. V was pared by 5 bases and J by 4 bases, with 18 bases between. The CDR3 bases are TGTGCCATCAGTACCTTAGGAGGATCTACTTACGAGCAGTACTTC. Translating it yields CAISTLGGSTYEQYF.

The CDR3 coding sequence is TGTGCCAGCTCAGGGGTGGGGTGGGGGAATGAGCAGTTCTTC. Its protein is CASSGVGWGNEQFF. The J gene is TRBJ2-1, the V gene TRBV7-8, with D possibly TRBD1 on 6 matching bases. Germline values: CDR1 SGHVS, CDR2 FQNEAQ. V lost 8 bases and J 7 bases, leaving 18 bases between the germline ends. CDR3 length equals 14 residues.

The rearrangement joins TRBV18 to TRBJ2-1; 8 bases align to TRBD2. Germline-derived CDR1 and CDR2 are KGHSH and LQKENI. The CDR3 consists of 15 residues. Unmatched junction bases numbered 7, after V lost 2 bases and J lost 7 bases. The DNA for the CDR3 is TGTGCCAGCTCACCAGGGTCGGGAGGGTTGAATGAGCAGTTCTTC. The encoded protein is CASSPGSGGLNEQFF.